This TCR beta chain comes out of a study of T cells after yellow fever vaccination. Study overall: Low-cell-number fractions underwent preparation using SMART-Seq v4 Ultra Low Input.

Study findings and constraints: Reappearing after the booster were most of the clones from primary vaccination (roughly 96% CD4, roughly 86% CD8).

UMIs and a universal primer site were added when TCR cDNA was made by 5'RACE template switching. MiXCR, applied by TCRdb to the 5' RACE reads, yields one record per CDR3 protein. The table lists about 200,000 distinct CDR3 sequences, approximately 3% of them singletons, with 3.2% in the top ten. CDR3 size: 14 residues. V was shortened by 6 bases and J by 4 bases, with 18 bases between the two germline ends. CDR1 and CDR2 from the germline V gene are DFQATT and SNEGSKA (reference sequence). This clonotype was detected only a few times. What it recognizes is unknown. The genes are TRBV20-1 and TRBJ1-2, with D perhaps TRBD1 (5 bases). Material: CD4+ T cells sorted from PBMCs, obtained 10 days after the yellow fever booster vaccination. The TCR comes from a man aged 18 to 29 who received the YFV17D yellow fever vaccine. The CDR3 loop reads CSAARGGYGYGYTF. For the CDR3, the DNA is TGCAGTGCAGCCCGCGGGGGATACGGCTATGGCTACACCTTC.